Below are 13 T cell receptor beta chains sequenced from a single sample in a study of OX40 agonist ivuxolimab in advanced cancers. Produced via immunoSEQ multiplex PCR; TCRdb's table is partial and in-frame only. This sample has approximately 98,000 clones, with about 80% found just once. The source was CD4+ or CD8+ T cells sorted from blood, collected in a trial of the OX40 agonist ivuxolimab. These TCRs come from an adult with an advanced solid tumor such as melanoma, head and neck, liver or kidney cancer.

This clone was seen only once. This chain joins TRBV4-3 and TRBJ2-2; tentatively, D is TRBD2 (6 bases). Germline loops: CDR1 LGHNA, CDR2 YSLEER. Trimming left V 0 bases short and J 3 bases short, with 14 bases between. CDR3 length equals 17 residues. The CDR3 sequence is CASSQDGGRADTGELFF. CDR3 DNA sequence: TGCGCCAGCAGCCAAGACGGGGGTCGGGCGGACACCGGGGAGCTGTTTTTT.

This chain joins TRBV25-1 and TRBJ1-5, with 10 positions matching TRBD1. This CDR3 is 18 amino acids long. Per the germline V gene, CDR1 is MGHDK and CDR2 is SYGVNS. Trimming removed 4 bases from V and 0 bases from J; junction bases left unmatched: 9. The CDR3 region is CASSGGTGAFNSNQPQHF. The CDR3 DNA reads TGTGCCAGCAGTGGCGGGACAGGGGCTTTTAATAGCAATCAGCCCCAGCATTTT. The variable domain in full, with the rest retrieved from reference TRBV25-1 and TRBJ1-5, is EADIYQTPRYLVIGTGKKITLECSQTMGHDKMYWYQQDPGMELHLIHYSYGVNSTEKGDLSSESTVSRIRTEHFPLTLESARPSHTSQYLCASSGGTGAFNSNQPQHFGDGTRLSIL.

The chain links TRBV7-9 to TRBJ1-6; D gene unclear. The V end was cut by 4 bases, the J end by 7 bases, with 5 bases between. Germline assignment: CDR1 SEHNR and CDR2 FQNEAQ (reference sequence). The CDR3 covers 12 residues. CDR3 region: CASSWGNSPLHF. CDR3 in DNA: TGTGCCAGCAGCTGGGGAAATTCACCCCTCCACTTT.

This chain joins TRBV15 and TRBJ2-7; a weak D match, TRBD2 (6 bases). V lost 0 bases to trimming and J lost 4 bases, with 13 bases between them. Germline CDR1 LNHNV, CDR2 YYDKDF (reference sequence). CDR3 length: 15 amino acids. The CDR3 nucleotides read TGTGCCACCAGCAGAGATCGGGAGAAAACATACGAGCAGTACTTC. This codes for CATSRDREKTYEQYF.

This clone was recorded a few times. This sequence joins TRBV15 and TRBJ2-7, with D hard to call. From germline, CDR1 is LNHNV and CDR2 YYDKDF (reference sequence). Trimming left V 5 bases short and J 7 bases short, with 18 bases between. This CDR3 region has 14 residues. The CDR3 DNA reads TGTGCCACCAGCCCCATGGTAGCAGAGTCAGAGCAGTACTTC. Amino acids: CATSPMVAESEQYF.

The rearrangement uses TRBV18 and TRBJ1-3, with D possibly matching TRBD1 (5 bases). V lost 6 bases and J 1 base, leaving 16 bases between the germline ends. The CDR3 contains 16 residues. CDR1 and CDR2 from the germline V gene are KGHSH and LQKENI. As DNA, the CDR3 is TGTGCCAGCTCTACCACAGGTGATCTTTCTGGAAACACCATATATTTT. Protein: CASSTTGDLSGNTIYF.

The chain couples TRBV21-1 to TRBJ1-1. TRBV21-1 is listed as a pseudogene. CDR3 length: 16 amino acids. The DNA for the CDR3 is TGTGCCAGCAGCAAAGTCTTAACACCGGGGTCCACTGAAGCTTTCTTT. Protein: CASSKVLTPGSTEAFF.

The CDR3 protein is CASSTRDRAFEAFF. For the CDR3, the DNA is TGTGCCAGCAGCACACGGGACAGGGCCTTTGAAGCTTTCTTT. V usage is TRBV7-9 and J usage is TRBJ1-1, with 9 bases that match TRBD1. V shed 5 bases and J 7 bases; nucleotides not matched to a gene: 8. CDR3 length: 14 residues. Germline assignment: CDR1 SEHNR and CDR2 FQNEAQ (reference sequence).

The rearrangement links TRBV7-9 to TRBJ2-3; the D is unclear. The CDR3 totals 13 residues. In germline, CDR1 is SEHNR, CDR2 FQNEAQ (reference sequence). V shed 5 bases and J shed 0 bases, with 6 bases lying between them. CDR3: CASSPQSTDTQYF. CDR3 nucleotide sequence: TGTGCCAGCAGCCCCCAGAGCACAGATACGCAGTATTTT.

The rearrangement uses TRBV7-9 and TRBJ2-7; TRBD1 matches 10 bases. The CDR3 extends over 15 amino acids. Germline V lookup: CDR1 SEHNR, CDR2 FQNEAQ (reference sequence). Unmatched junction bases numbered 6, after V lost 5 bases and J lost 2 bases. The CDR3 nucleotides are TGTGCCAGCAGCCCCGGACAGGGGGGCGCCTACGAGCAGTACTTC. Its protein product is CASSPGQGGAYEQYF.

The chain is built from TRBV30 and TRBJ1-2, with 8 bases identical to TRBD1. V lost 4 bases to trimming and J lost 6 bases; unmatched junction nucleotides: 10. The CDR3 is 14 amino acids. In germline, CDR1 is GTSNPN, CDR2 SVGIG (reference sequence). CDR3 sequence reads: CAWISTGAGDGYTF. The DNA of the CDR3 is TGTGCCTGGATTTCGACAGGGGCGGGGGATGGCTACACCTTC.

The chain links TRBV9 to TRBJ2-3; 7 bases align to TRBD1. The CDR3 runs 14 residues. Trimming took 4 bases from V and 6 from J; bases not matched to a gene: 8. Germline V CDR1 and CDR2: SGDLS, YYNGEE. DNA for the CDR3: TGTGCCAGCAGCACAGGGGATGTGATGGATACGCAGTATTTT. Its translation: CASSTGDVMDTQYF. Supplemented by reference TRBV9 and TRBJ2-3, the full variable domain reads DSGVTQTPKHLITATGQRVTLRCSPRSGDLSVYWYQQSLDQGLQFLIQYYNGEERAKGNILERFSAQQFPDLHSELNLSSLELGDSALYFCASSTGDVMDTQYFGPGTRLTVL.

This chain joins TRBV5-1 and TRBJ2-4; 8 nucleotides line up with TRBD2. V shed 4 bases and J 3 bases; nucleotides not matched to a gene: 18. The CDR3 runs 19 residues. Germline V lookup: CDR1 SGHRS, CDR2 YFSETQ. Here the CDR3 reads CASSPLTSVILGGKNIQYF. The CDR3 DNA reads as TGCGCCAGCAGCCCCCTGACTAGCGTTATCCTCGGTGGCAAAAACATTCAGTACTTC.